The subject of this entry is one TCR beta chain. This sample stems from a study of blood T cell repertoires in COVID-19. Study summary: Researchers got acute and convalescent COVID-19 samples from the United States, Italy and Spain. Sample material is recorded as cDNA or gDNA derived from T cells, B-cell-depleted T cells, or PBMCs.

With V trimmed by 6 bases and J by 7 bases, 9 bases remained unmatched. CDR1 KGHSH and CDR2 LQKENI come from the germline V gene. The CDR3 is 13 amino acids. In the authors' methods: Amplifying reference gene primers gave estimates of nucleated cell counts. This table comes from immunoSEQ multiplex PCR, and its TCRdb copy is limited to in-frame clones, with some not included. For V, J and clone size, that table is used; D and trimming come from the DNA. This sample carries roughly 91,000 clones, approximately 80% of them seen once, and the ten largest clones take roughly 12%. The clonotype originates from a man in his 70s with acute or convalescent COVID-19. The chain uses TRBV18 and TRBJ2-7, with 7 bases aligning to TRBD1. The sample comprised peripheral blood. Here the CDR3 reads CASSPDRAREQYV. The DNA of the CDR3 is TGTGCCAGCTCCCCAGACAGGGCTCGGGAGCAGTACGTC.